These T cell receptor beta chains were read from a single sample in a study of metastatic and nonmetastatic thyroid tumors. Using MiXCR, TCRdb reanalyzed the PCR reads. The sample holds approximately 15,000 clones; roughly 19% are singletons and the top ten take approximately 15%. Sequenced input: blood. These TCRs come from a female donor with papillary thyroid cancer or a benign thyroid nodule (not recorded which). Some clones in this sample may be carry-over from other donors' samples. CDR3s include the opening cysteine and the closing phenylalanine or tryptophan. Fields, in order: V gene, CDR3 protein.

v_call: TRBV9; cdr3_aa: CASSVRKSDNEQSF
v_call: TRBV6-1; cdr3_aa: CASSPGHTTYEQYF
v_call: TRBV20-1; cdr3_aa: CSVKDLINIQYF
v_call: TRBV28; cdr3_aa: CASRQGGYGYNF
v_call: TRBV6-2/TRBV6-3; cdr3_aa: CASSYSGTNNEQFF
v_call: TRBV4-1; cdr3_aa: CASSQGRTPSHYGYTF
v_call: TRBV28; cdr3_aa: CASSDSYNEKLFF
v_call: TRBV28; cdr3_aa: CASSLGTSSSYEQYF
v_call: TRBV18; cdr3_aa: CASSPPLAENTGELFF
v_call: TRBV5-1; cdr3_aa: CASSLSGTTYNEQFF
v_call: TRBV24-1; cdr3_aa: CATSDHRVDGYTF
v_call: TRBV5-5; cdr3_aa: CASSPISSGNLGEQYF
v_call: TRBV29-1; cdr3_aa: CSVVWGWTPDTQYF
v_call: TRBV20-1; cdr3_aa: CSARASGNRNEQFF
v_call: TRBV5-1; cdr3_aa: CASSLVLATDTQYF
v_call: TRBV19; cdr3_aa: CASSTKLALAVFNEQFF
v_call: TRBV29-1; cdr3_aa: CSVEGEHRGKTEAFF
v_call: TRBV4-2; cdr3_aa: CASSQDDRAVGELFF
v_call: TRBV7-8; cdr3_aa: CASRGGDTQYF
v_call: TRBV6-2/TRBV6-3; cdr3_aa: CASSSSHDCPKETQYF